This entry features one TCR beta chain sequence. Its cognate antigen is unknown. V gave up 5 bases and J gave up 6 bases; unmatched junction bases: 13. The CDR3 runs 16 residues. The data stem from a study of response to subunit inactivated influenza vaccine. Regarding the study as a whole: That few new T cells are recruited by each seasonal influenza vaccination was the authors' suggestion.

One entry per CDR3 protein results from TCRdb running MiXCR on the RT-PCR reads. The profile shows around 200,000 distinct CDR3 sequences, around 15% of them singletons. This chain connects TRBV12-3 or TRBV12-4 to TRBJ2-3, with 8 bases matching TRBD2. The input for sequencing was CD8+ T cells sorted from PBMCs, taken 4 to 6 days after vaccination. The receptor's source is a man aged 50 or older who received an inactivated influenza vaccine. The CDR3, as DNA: TGTGCCAGCAGTCCCCGCAGTGGCGGGGGGCGGGATACGCAGTATTTT. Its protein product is CASSPRSGGGRDTQYF.